One sample yielded the 10 T cell receptor beta chains listed below, sequenced in a study of blood T cell repertoires in COVID-19. Assay used: immunoSEQ multiplex PCR; TCRdb lists only in-frame clones, some missing. The sample consists of fewer than 200,000 clones, about four fifths of them appearing once. Sequences were obtained from peripheral blood. All receptors come from a man in his sixties with acute or convalescent COVID-19.

CDR3 bases: TGTGCCATCGGTCAGGGAGGCGCTGAAGCTTTCTTT. This encodes CAIGQGGAEAFF. This chain links TRBV10-3 with TRBJ1-1; D is possibly TRBD1 (5 bases). The germline V gene encodes CDR1 ENHRY and CDR2 SYGVKD. V was shortened by 8 bases and J by 6 bases, with 13 bases between the two germline ends. The CDR3 is 12 residues long.

This chain joins TRBV27 and TRBJ2-7; 7 bases line up with TRBD1. The CDR3 consists of 17 residues. CDR1 MNHEY and CDR2 SMNVEV come from the germline V gene (reference sequence). J gave up 3 bases and V 5 bases, and 16 bases lay outside the gene matches. The CDR3 region has the DNA TGTGCCAGCAGTCCGACTCTGACAGGGTCTTGGTACTACGAGCAGTACTTC. Protein product: CASSPTLTGSWYYEQYF.

The chain carries TRBV7-7 and TRBJ2-3, with 8 positions matching TRBD2. There are 17 residues in the CDR3. Unmatched junction bases numbered 13, after V lost 5 bases and J lost 3 bases. Germline assignment: CDR1 SSHAT and CDR2 FNYEAQ (reference sequence). The DNA for the CDR3 is TGTGCCAGCAGCCCACGGGGGGGCAGGGCCGATACAGATACGCAGTATTTT. Its translation is CASSPRGGRADTDTQYF. The full variable domain, completed using reference TRBV7-7 and TRBJ2-3, is GAGVSQSPRYKVTKRGQDVTLRCDPISSHATLYWYQQALGQGPEFLTYFNYEAQPDKSGLPSDRFSAERPEGSISTLTIQRTEQRDSAMYRCASSPRGGRADTDTQYFGPGTRLTVL.

The chain employs TRBV21-1 and TRBJ1-4; the D call in the table, TRBD1, was not verified against the DNA. TRBV21-1 is a pseudogene. This CDR3 spans 16 amino acids. CDR3 in amino acids: CASSKGAGPENEKLFF. The CDR3 coding sequence is TGTGCCAGCAGCAAAGGAGCAGGTCCCGAGAATGAAAAACTGTTTTTT.

J is TRBJ1-5 and V is TRBV19; 8 positions match TRBD1. The CDR3 extends over 15 amino acids. Germline lookup yields CDR1 LNHDA and CDR2 SQIVND (reference sequence). The V and J ends lost 7 bases and 2 bases, in that order; junction bases with no gene match: 7. The DNA of the CDR3 is TGTGCCAGTAATACCCCGGACAGGGGCAATCAGCCCCAGCATTTT. This codes for CASNTPDRGNQPQHF.

V is TRBV5-4 and J is TRBJ2-7; tentative D call: TRBD2 (6 bases). This CDR3 is 12 amino acids long. Trimming cost V 4 bases and J 5 bases, with 10 bases left between them. CDR1 is SGHNT, CDR2 YYREEE, per germline (reference sequence). Here the CDR3 DNA reads TGTGCCAGCAGCGCGACTAGGGACGAGCAGTACTTC. Amino acid sequence: CASSATRDEQYF.

The chain couples TRBV6-4 to TRBJ1-1; D is ambiguous. Between the trimmed V and J ends, which lost 3 bases and 4 bases, there was a span of 9 bases. The germline CDR1 and CDR2 sequences are MRHNA and SNTAGT. The CDR3 sequence is 13 residues long. DNA for the CDR3: TGTGCCAGCAGTGAGGTGGAGGGCACTGAAGCTTTCTTT. Encoded protein: CASSEVEGTEAFF.

The chain combines TRBV19 with TRBJ1-4; 10 nucleotides line up with TRBD1. Germline lookup yields CDR1 LNHDA and CDR2 SQIVND (reference sequence). CDR3 length equals 21 residues. J gave up 8 bases and V 7 bases, and 28 bases lay outside the gene matches. In DNA form, the CDR3 reads TGTGCCAGTACCCTCGGACGGGTGGGGACAGGGGTTTTGGCTGGGGAAGAAAAACTGTTTTTT. Protein: CASTLGRVGTGVLAGEEKLFF.

This clone was seen only once. This chain's CDR3 is CSVPRQGNVGYTF. The CDR3 DNA reads TGCAGCGTCCCCAGACAGGGGAACGTGGGCTACACCTTC. This rearrangement joins TRBV29-1 to TRBJ1-2, with 8 bases identical to TRBD1. V lost 6 bases, J lost 8 bases, and 11 bases stayed unmatched. CDR1 is SQVTM, CDR2 ANQGSEA, per germline. CDR3 length: 13 amino acids.

The rearrangement links TRBV19 to TRBJ1-5, with a possible D match to TRBD1 (5 bases). Deletions cut 1 base from V and 0 bases from J, with 13 bases between. The CDR3 contains 17 residues. Germline CDR1 reads LNHDA; CDR2 reads SQIVND (reference sequence). CDR3 residues: CASSIALGLYSNQPQHF. The DNA for the CDR3 is TGTGCCAGTAGTATAGCCCTGGGACTGTATAGCAATCAGCCCCAGCATTTT.